Detailed here is one T cell receptor beta chain. What it recognizes is unknown. This sample is drawn from a study of shared clonotypes between healthy human individuals. Genomic DNA of every subset was divided equally among multiple immunoSEQ plates. Repertoires were generated with immunoSEQ multiplex PCR, while TCRdb's copy carries only in-frame clones and drops some. The data contain more than 400,000 clones, roughly 95% of them singletons. The study, taken as a whole, reports: Lower generation probabilities were found for non-shared clonotypes than for those shared by all four donors.

The length of the CDR3 is 16 residues. V lost 5 bases, J lost 3 bases, and 3 bases stayed unmatched. Germline CDR1 is SEHNR and CDR2 is FQNEAQ (reference sequence). This chain uses TRBV7-9 with TRBJ2-1; 14 bases map to TRBD2. The sequence was obtained from a woman in her thirties in good health. Source material: naive CD4+ T cells sorted from blood. Subset reported: CD45RA+ positively selected. DNA of the CDR3: TGTGCCAGCAGCCCCGGGACTAGCGGGAGCTACAATGAGCAGTTCTTC. Protein: CASSPGTSGSYNEQFF.